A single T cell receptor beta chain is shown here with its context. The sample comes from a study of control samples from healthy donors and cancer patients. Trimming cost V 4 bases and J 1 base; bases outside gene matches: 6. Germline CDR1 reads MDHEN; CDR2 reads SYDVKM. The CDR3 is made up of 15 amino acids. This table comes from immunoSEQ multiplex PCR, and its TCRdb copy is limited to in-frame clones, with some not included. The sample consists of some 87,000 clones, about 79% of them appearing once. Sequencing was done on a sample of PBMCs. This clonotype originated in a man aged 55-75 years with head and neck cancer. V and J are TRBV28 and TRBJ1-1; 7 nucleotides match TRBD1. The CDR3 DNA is TGTGCCAGCAGTTCATCCGGGACAGCGAACACTGAAGCTTTCTTT. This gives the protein CASSSSGTANTEAFF.